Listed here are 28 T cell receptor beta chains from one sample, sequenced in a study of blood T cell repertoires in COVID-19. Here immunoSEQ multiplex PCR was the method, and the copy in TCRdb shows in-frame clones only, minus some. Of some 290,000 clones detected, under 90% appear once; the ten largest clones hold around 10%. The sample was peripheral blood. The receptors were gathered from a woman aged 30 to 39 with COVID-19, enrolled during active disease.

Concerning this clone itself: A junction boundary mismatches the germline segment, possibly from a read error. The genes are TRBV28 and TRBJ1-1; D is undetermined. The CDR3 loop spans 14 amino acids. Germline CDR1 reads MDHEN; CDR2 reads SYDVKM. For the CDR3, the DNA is TGTGCCAGCATTTTATGGGGAGAGAACACTGAAGCTTTCTTT. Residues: CASILWGENTEAFF.

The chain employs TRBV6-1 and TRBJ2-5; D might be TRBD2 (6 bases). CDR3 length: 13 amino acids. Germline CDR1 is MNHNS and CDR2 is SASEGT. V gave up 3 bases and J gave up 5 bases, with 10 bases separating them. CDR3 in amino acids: CASSEGEDETQYF. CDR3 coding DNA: TGTGCCAGCAGTGAGGGGGAGGATGAGACCCAGTACTTC.

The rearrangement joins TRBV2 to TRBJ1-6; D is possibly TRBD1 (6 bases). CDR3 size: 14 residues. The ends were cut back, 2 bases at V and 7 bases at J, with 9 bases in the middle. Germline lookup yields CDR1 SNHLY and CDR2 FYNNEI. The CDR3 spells CASSEWGRNSPLHF. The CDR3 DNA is TGTGCCAGCAGTGAATGGGGGCGGAATTCACCCCTCCACTTT.

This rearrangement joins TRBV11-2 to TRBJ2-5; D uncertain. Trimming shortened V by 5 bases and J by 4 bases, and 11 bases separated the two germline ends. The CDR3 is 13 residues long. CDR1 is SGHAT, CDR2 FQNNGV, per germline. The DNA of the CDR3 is TGTGCCAGCAGCGCGAGGTCGTTAGAGACCCAGTACTTC. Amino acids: CASSARSLETQYF.

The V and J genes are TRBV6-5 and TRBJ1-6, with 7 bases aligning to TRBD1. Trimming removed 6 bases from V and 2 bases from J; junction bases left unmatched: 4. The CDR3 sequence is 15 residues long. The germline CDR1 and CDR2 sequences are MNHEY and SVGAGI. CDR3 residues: CASRTDRAYNSPLHF. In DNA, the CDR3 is TGTGCCAGCAGAACAGACAGGGCCTATAATTCACCCCTCCACTTT.

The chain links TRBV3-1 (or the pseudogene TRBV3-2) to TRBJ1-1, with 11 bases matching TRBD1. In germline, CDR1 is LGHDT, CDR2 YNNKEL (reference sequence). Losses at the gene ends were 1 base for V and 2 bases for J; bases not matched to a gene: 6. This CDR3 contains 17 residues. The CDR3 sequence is CASSQVDRGRLNTEAFF. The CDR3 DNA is TGTGCCAGCAGCCAAGTGGACAGGGGGCGGCTAAACACTGAAGCTTTCTTT.

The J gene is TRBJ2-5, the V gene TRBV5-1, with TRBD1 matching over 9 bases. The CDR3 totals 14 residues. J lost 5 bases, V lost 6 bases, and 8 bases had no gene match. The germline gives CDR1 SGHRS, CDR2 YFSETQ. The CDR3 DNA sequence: TGCGCCAGCACCCTATCGACAGGGGGGGAGACCCAGTACTTC. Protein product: CASTLSTGGETQYF.

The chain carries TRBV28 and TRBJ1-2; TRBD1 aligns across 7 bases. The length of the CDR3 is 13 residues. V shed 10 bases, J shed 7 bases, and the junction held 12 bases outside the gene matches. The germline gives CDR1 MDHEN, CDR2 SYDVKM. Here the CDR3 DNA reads TGTGCCACCCCCACTTCAGGGGGAATTGGCTACACCTTC. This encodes CATPTSGGIGYTF.

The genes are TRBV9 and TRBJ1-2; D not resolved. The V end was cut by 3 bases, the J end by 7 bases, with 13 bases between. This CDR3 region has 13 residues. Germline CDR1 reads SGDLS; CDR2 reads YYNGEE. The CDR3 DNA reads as TGTGCCAGCAGCGCCCCCCCCCGTCGTGGCTACACCTTC. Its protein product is CASSAPPRRGYTF.

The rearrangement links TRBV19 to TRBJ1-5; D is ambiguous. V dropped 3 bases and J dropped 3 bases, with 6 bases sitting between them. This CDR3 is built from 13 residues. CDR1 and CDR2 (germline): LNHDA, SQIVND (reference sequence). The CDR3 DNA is TGTGCCAGTAGTATGGCTGTCAATCAGCCCCAGCATTTT. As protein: CASSMAVNQPQHF.

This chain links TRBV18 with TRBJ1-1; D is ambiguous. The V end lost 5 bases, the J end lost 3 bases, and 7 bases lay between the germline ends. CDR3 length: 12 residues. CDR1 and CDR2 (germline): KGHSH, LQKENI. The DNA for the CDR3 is TGTGCCAGCTCAATGAGGGACACTGAAGCTTTCTTT. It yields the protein CASSMRDTEAFF.

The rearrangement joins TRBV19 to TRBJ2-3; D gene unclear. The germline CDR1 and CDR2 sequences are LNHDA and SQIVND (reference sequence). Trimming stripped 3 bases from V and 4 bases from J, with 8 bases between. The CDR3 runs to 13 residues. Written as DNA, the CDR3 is TGTGCCAGTAGTATCACGAGCGCAGATACGCAGTATTTT. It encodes CASSITSADTQYF.

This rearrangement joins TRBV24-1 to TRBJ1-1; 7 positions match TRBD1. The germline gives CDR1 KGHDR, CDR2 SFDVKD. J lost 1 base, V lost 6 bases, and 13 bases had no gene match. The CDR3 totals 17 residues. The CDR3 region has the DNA TGTGCCACCAGTCACGAAACAGGGGACCGGGAGAACACTGAAGCTTTCTTT. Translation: CATSHETGDRENTEAFF.

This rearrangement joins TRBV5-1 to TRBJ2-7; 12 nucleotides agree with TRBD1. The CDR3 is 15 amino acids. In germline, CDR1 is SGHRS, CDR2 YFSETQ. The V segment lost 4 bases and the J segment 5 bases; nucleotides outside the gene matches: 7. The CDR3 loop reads CASSELGQGAHEQYF. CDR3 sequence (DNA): TGCGCCAGCAGCGAACTGGGACAGGGGGCCCACGAGCAGTACTTC.

CDR3 bases: TGCAGCGTTGAAGAGTTGGGACAGGCGAACACCGGGGAGCTGTTTTTT. Its translation: CSVEELGQANTGELFF. The J gene is TRBJ2-2, the V gene TRBV29-1; 8 positions agree with TRBD1. Germline values: CDR1 SQVTM, CDR2 ANQGSEA. The CDR3 extends over 16 amino acids. Trimming at V came to 0 bases and at J to 0 bases, leaving 3 bases not matched to a gene.

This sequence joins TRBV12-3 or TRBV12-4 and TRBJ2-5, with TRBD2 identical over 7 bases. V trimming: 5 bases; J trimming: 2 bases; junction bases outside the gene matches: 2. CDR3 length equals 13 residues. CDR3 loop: CASSPLAQETQYF. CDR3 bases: TGTGCCAGCAGTCCACTAGCGCAAGAGACCCAGTACTTC.

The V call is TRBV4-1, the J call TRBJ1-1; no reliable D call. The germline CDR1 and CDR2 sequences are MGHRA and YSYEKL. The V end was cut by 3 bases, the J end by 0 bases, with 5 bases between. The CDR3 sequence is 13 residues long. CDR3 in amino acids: CASSHQMNTEAFF. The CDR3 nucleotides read TGCGCCAGCAGCCATCAGATGAACACTGAAGCTTTCTTT.

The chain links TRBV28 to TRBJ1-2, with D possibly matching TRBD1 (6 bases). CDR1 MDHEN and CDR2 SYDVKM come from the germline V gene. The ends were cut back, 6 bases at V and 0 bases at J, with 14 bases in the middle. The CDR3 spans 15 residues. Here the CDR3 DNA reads TGTGCCAGCAGGGAAAGGGGGACCCCTAACTATGGCTACACCTTC. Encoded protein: CASRERGTPNYGYTF.

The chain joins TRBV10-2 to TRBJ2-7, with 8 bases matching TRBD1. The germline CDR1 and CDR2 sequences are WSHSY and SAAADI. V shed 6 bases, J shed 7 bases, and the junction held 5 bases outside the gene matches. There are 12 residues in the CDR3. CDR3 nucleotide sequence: TGCGCCAGCAGCCAGGGGGCTTTGGAGCAGTACTTC. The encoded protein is CASSQGALEQYF.

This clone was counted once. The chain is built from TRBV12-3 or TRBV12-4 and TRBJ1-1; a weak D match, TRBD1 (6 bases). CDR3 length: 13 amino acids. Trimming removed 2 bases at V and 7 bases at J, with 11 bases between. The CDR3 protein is CASSLTRGSEAFF. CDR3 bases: TGTGCCAGCAGTTTAACCAGGGGTAGTGAAGCTTTCTTT.

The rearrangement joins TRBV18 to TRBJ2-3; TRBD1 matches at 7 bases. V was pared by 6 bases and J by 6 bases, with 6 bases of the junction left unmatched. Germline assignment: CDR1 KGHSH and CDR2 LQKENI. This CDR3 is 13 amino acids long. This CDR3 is CASSSTGMDTQYF. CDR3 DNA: TGTGCCAGCTCCTCGACAGGGATGGATACGCAGTATTTT.

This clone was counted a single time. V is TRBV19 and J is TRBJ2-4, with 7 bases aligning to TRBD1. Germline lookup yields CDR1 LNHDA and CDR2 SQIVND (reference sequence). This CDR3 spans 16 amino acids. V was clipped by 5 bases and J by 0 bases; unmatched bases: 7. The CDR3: CASSSGQPKAKNIQYF. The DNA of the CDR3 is TGTGCCAGTAGTTCGGGACAGCCAAAAGCCAAAAACATTCAGTACTTC.

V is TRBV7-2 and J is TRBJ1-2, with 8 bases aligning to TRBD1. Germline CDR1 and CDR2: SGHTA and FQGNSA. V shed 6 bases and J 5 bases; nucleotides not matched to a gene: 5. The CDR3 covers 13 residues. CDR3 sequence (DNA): TGTGCCAGCAGAGAGGGACAGGCATATGGCTACACCTTC. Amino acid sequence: CASREGQAYGYTF.

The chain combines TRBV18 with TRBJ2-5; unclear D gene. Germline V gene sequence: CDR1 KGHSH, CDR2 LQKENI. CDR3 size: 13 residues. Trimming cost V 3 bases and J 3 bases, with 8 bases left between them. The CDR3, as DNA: TGTGCCAGCTCACCTCTATCGAAAGAGACCCAGTACTTC. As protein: CASSPLSKETQYF.

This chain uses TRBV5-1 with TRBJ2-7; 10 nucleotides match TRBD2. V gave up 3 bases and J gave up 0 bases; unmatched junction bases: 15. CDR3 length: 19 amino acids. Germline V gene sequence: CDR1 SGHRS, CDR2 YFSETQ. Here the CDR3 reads CASSYETDRPSGGSYEQYF. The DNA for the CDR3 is TGCGCCAGCAGCTACGAGACCGATCGACCTAGCGGGGGCTCCTACGAGCAGTACTTC.

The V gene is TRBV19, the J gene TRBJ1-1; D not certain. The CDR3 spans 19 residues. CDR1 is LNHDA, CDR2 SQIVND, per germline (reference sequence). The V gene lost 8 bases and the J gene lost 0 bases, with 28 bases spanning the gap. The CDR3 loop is CASLDSVKDHLYMNTEAFF. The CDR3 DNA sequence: TGTGCCAGTTTAGACTCAGTTAAAGACCATCTATACATGAACACTGAAGCTTTCTTT.

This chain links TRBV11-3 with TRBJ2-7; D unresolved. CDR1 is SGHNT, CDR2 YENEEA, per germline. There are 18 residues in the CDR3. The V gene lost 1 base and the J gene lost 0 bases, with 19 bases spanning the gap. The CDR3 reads CASSLAASTEWSSYEQYF. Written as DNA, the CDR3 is TGTGCCAGCAGCTTAGCGGCGTCGACGGAGTGGAGCTCCTACGAGCAGTACTTC.

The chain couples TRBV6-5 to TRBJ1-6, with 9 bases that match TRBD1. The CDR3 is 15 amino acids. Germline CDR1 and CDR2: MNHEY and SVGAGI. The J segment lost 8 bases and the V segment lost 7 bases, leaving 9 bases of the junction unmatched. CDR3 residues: CASTHRGQGDSPLHF. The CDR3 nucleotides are TGTGCCAGCACCCACAGGGGACAGGGTGATTCACCCCTCCACTTT.